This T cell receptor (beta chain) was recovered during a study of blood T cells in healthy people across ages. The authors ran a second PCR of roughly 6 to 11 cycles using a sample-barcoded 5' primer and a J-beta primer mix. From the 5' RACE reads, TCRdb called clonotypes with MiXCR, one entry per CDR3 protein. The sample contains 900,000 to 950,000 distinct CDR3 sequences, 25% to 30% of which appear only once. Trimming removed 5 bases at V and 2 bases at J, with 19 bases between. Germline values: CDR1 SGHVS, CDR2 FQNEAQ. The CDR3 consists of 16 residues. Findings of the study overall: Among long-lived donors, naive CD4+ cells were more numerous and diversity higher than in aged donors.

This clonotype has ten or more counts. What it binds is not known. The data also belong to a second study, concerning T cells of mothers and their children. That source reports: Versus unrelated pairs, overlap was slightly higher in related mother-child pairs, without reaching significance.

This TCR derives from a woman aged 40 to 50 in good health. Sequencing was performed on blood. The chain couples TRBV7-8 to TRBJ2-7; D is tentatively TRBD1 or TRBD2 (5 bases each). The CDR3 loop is CASSPRGWGGPYEQYF. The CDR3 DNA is TGTGCCAGCAGCCCAAGAGGGTGGGGCGGCCCCTACGAGCAGTACTTC.